This T cell receptor (beta chain) originates from a study of regulatory T cells in long-lasting Graves disease. Time point: persistent/refractory GD, antithyroid drugs over 5 years with positive TRAb. PBMCs provided the RNA from which the TCR library was made. HTBI primers from iRepertoire and Arm-PCR of CDR3 regions yielded the TCR beta libraries. TCRdb reprocessed the multiplex PCR reads via MiXCR and lists one record per CDR3 protein. The table has 700,000 or so distinct CDR3 sequences, about 32% seen once. The germline gives CDR1 SGHVS, CDR2 FQNEAQ. The CDR3 has 17 amino acids. The V gene lost 5 bases and the J gene lost 0 bases, with 17 bases spanning the gap. This clonotype was detected only a few times.

V usage is TRBV7-8 and J usage is TRBJ1-3; D may be TRBD1 (5 bases). This clonotype was obtained from a female donor with Graves disease. Sequenced material: peripheral blood mononuclear cells (PBMCs), taken when the disease was refractory, from a patient treated with antithyroid drugs. CDR3 sequence: CASSDGWEGSSGNTIYF. As DNA, the CDR3 is TGTGCCAGCAGCGACGGATGGGAGGGGAGCTCTGGAAACACCATATATTTT.